This TCR beta chain is from a study of molecular identifiers for immune sequencing clone quantification. Trimming left V 11 bases short and J 2 bases short, with 14 bases between. Germline V gene data show CDR1 as SNHLY and CDR2 as FYNNEI. The CDR3 is 13 residues long. TCRdb re-analysed the PCR reads in MiXCR, keeping a single row per CDR3 protein. The repertoire holds about 320,000 distinct CDR3 sequences, 20% to 25% seen once, with approximately 0.83% in the top ten. To note about this clonotype: This may be a read error, as it is one base from a much larger clone.

Sequenced sample: naive CD8+ T cells from blood, with Jurkat cell RNA spiked in. Subset described: FACS-sorted CD8+CD4-CCR7+CD45RA+ naive T cells. The origin of this receptor is a human donor in good health. Some libraries in this study had Jurkat cell RNA spiked in. The chain carries TRBV2 and TRBJ2-3, with a weak D call TRBD2 (5 bases). CDR3 DNA sequence: TGTGCCGGCAACGGACTCCACACAGATACGCAGTATTTT. Translating it yields CAGNGLHTDTQYF. The whole variable domain, remainder taken from reference TRBV2 and TRBJ2-3, is EPEVTQTPSHQVTQMGQEVILRCVPISNHLYFYWYRQILGQKVEFLVSFYNNEISEKSEIFDDQFSVERPDGSNFTLKIRSTKLEDSAMYFCAGNGLHTDTQYFGPGTRLTVL.